These 11 T cell receptor beta chains originate from one sample sequenced in a study of OX40 agonist ivuxolimab in advanced cancers. Method: immunoSEQ multiplex PCR; TCRdb's copy keeps in-frame clones and lacks some. The data show approximately 76,000 clones, 88% seen once. Source: CD4+ or CD8+ T cells sorted from blood, taken in a trial of the OX40 agonist ivuxolimab. All receptors come from an adult with an advanced solid tumor such as melanoma, head and neck, liver or kidney cancer.

The V gene is TRBV6-1, the J gene TRBJ2-6; D ambiguous. Per germline, CDR1 MNHNS and CDR2 SASEGT. Trimming left V 7 bases short and J 3 bases short, with 7 bases between. The length of the CDR3 is 13 residues. The CDR3 region has the DNA TGTGCCAGCATCAGGCTTGGGGCCAACGTCCTGACTTTC. This translates into CASIRLGANVLTF.

Here the CDR3 DNA reads TGCGCCAGCCGTGGCCATTCCTCTCAAGAGACCCAGTACTTC. Its translation: CASRGHSSQETQYF. The chain links TRBV5-1 to TRBJ2-5; D not certain. CDR1 and CDR2 from the germline V gene are SGHRS and YFSETQ. Trimming left V 7 bases short and J 2 bases short, with 15 bases between. The length of the CDR3 is 14 residues.

The CDR3 loop is CASSLLGTGGAGGETQYF. The DNA for the CDR3 is TGTGCCAGCAGCTTACTCGGGACAGGGGGCGCCGGGGGAGAGACCCAGTACTTC. The genes are TRBV7-2 and TRBJ2-5; TRBD1 agrees at 12 bases. This CDR3 comprises 18 residues. Germline V gene sequence: CDR1 SGHTA, CDR2 FQGNSA. V lost 2 bases and J lost 4; bases outside the gene matches: 11.

The chain combines TRBV6-6 with TRBJ2-3; D uncertain. The CDR3 totals 13 residues. Germline-derived CDR1 and CDR2 are MNHNY and SVGAGI (reference sequence). Trimming took 6 bases from V and 0 from J, leaving 7 bases between them. In DNA, the CDR3 is TGTGCCAGCAGGGGTCATAGCACAGATACGCAGTATTTT. This gives the protein CASRGHSTDTQYF.

The CDR3 DNA reads TGTGCCAGTAGGGGTCAGGGTAACGGTGAGCAGTTCTTC. Amino acid sequence: CASRGQGNGEQFF. This chain uses TRBV19 with TRBJ2-1; TRBD1 is a possible D gene (5 bases). Germline CDR1 reads LNHDA; CDR2 reads SQIVND (reference sequence). Between the trimmed V and J ends, which lost 6 bases and 9 bases, there was a span of 15 bases. This CDR3 is 13 amino acids long.

Points on this clone: Other DNA sequences within the sample encode an identical CDR3. V and J are TRBV30 and TRBJ2-3; D may be TRBD1 or TRBD2 (8 bases each). Germline V gene sequence: CDR1 GTSNPN, CDR2 SVGIG (reference sequence). The ends were cut back, 8 bases at V and 1 base at J, with 19 bases in the middle. This CDR3 is 15 amino acids long. The CDR3 sequence is CARGGAGGGTDTQYF. The DNA for the CDR3 is TGTGCCCGGGGGGGGGCAGGGGGCGGCACAGATACGCAGTATTTT. Complete variable domain (other parts from reference TRBV30 and TRBJ2-3): SQTIHQWPATLVQPVGSPLSLECTVEGTSNPNLYWYRQAAGRGLQLLFYSVGIGQISSEVPQNLSASRPQDRQFILSSKKLLLSDSGFYLCARGGAGGGTDTQYFGPGTRLTVL.

The chain combines TRBV19 with TRBJ2-7; TRBD2 matches at 12 bases. Germline CDR1 is LNHDA and CDR2 is SQIVND (reference sequence). The V gene end was trimmed by 5 bases and the J gene end by 3 bases; junction bases not matched to a gene: 5. The CDR3 extends over 15 amino acids. The CDR3: CASSRGLAGNYEQYF. DNA of the CDR3: TGTGCCAGTAGTCGCGGACTAGCGGGAAACTACGAGCAGTACTTC.

The genes are TRBV4-1 and TRBJ1-5, with D maybe TRBD1 (5 bases). This CDR3 contains 16 residues. CDR1 and CDR2 (germline): MGHRA, YSYEKL. Trimming cost V 3 bases and J 2 bases, with 14 bases left between them. The CDR3 DNA is TGCGCCAGCAGCCAGGGACCGACGGGAGGCAATCAGCCCCAGCATTTT. Translated: CASSQGPTGGNQPQHF.

The chain couples TRBV27 to TRBJ2-7; 7 bases map to TRBD1. CDR1 MNHEY and CDR2 SMNVEV come from the germline V gene (reference sequence). J was trimmed by 1 base and V by 1 base; bases with no gene match: 13. The CDR3 is 18 residues long. CDR3 bases: TGTGCCAGCAGTTTATGTTTCGTGAGGGACAGTGGGTCCTACGAGCAGTACTTC. Its translation: CASSLCFVRDSGSYEQYF.

V gene TRBV30 combines with J gene TRBJ2-5; no reliable D call. Trimming pared 1 base from V and 5 bases from J, leaving 11 bases between. Per germline, CDR1 GTSNPN and CDR2 SVGIG (reference sequence). This CDR3 contains 13 residues. DNA for the CDR3: TGTGCCTGGAGTGAGGTCCTCGGGGAGACCCAGTACTTC. Translating it yields CAWSEVLGETQYF.

This clone was seen only once. Sequence at one end of the junction differs from germline and may be a read error. The chain is built from TRBV10-3 and TRBJ2-7; 7 positions agree with TRBD2. Looked up from germline, CDR1 is ENHRY and CDR2 is SYGVKD. This CDR3 has 13 amino acids. The CDR3 protein is CAINGGSTYEQYF. DNA for the CDR3: TGTGCGATCAACGGGGGGTCCACCTACGAGCAGTACTTC.